This T cell receptor beta chain was profiled in a study of blood T cell repertoires in COVID-19. The CDR3 has 14 amino acids. The V end was cut by 0 bases, the J end by 5 bases, with 10 bases between. Per the germline V gene, CDR1 is SGHTA and CDR2 is FQGNSA. TCRdb keeps only in-frame clones here, not all; method: immunoSEQ multiplex PCR. The sample has about 60,000 clones, around 85% seen once. Source material: peripheral blood. This receptor was taken from a woman between 65 and 79 years old with acute or convalescent COVID-19. The chain has TRBV7-2 and TRBJ2-5; TRBD2 is a possible D gene (6 bases). The CDR3 sequence is CASSLAGGLETQYF. The CDR3 DNA follows: TGTGCCAGCAGCTTAGCGGGAGGCCTGGAGACCCAGTACTTC.